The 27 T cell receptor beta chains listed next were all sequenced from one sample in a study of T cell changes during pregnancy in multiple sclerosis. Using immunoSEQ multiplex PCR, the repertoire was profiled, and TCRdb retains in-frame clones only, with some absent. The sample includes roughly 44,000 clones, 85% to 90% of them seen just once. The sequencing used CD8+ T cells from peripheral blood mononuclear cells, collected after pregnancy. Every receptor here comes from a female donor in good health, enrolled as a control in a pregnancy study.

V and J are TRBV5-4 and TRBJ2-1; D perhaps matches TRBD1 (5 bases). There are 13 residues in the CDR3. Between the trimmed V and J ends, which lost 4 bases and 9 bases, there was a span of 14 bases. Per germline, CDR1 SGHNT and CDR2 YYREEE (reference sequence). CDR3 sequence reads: CASSPRQSFEQFF. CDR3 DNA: TGTGCCAGCAGCCCGCGACAGTCGTTTGAGCAGTTCTTC.

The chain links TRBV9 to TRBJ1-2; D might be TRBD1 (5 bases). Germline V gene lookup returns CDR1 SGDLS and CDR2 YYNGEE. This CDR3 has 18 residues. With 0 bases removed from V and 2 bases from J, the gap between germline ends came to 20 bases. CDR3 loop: CASSVAGSPGASNYGYTF. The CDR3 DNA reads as TGTGCCAGCAGCGTAGCAGGGAGTCCGGGAGCATCCAACTATGGCTACACCTTC.

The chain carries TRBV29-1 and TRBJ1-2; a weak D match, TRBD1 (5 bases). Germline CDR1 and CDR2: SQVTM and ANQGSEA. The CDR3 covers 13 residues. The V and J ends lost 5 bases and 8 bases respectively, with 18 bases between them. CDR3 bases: TGCAGCGTTCGTAAGACAGCCGAAGGAGGCTACACCTTC. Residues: CSVRKTAEGGYTF. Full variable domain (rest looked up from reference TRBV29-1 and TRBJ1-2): SAVISQKPSRDICQRGTSLTIQCQVDSQVTMMFWYRQQPGQSLTLIATANQGSEATYESGFVIDKFPISRPNLTFSTLTVSNMSPEDSSIYLCSVRKTAEGGYTFGSGTRLTVV.

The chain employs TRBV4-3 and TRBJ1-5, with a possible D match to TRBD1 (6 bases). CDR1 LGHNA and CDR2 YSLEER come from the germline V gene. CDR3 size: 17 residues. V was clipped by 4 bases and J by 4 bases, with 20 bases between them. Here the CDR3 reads CASSPELSGGWNQPQHF. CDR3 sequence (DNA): TGCGCCAGCAGCCCCGAATTGTCGGGGGGCTGGAATCAGCCCCAGCATTTT.

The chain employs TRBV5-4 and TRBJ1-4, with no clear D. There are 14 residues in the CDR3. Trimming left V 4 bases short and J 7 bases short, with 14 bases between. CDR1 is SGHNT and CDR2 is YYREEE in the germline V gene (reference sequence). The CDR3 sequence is CASSGDLSPEKLFF. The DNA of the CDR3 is TGTGCCAGCAGCGGTGACTTATCCCCTGAAAAACTGTTTTTT.

DNA of the CDR3: TGTGCCAGCAGCTTAACGGGACAGGACACAGATACGCAGTATTTT. Translated, it gives CASSLTGQDTDTQYF. The chain carries TRBV7-3 and TRBJ2-3; 8 positions agree with TRBD1. CDR3 length: 15 amino acids. Germline CDR1 and CDR2: SGHTA and FQGTGA. The J segment lost 2 bases and the V segment lost 0 bases, leaving 1 base of the junction unmatched.

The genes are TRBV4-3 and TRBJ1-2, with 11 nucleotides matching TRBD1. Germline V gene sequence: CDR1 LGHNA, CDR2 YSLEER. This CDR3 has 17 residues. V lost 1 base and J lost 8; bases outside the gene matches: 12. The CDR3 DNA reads TGCGCCAGCAGCCAAGCCCAAGTGGACAGGGGGCTGGGGGGCTACACCTTC. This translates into CASSQAQVDRGLGGYTF.

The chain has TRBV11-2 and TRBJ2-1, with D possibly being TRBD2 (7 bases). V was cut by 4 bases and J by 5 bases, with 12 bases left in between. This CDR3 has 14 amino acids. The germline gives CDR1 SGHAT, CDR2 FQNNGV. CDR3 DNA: TGTGCCAGCAGCTCCCTAGGGGGGGACAATGAGCAGTTCTTC. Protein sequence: CASSSLGGDNEQFF.

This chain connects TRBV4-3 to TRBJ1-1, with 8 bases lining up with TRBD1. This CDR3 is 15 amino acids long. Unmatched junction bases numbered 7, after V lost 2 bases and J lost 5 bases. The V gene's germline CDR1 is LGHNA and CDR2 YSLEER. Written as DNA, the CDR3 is TGCGCCAGCAGCCAATCCCGGACAGGGCAGACTGAAGCTTTCTTT. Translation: CASSQSRTGQTEAFF.

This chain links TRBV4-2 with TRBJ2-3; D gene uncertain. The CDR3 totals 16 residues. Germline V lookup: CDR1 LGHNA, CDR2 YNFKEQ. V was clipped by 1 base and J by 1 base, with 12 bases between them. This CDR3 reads CASSQGVQVGTDTQYF. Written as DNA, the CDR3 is TGTGCCAGCAGCCAAGGAGTCCAGGTCGGCACAGATACGCAGTATTTT.

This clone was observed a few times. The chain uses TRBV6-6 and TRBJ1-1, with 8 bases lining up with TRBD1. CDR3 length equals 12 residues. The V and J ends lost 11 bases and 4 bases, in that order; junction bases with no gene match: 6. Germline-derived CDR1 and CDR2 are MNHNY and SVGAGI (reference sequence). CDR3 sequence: CAGQTGGTEAFF. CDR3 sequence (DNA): TGTGCCGGACAAACAGGGGGCACTGAAGCTTTCTTT.

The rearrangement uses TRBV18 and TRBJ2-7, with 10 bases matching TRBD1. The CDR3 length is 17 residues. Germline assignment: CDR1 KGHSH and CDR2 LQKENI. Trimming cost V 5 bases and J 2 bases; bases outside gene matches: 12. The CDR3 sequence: CASSARDRGGRAYEQYF. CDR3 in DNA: TGTGCCAGCTCAGCCCGGGACAGGGGAGGGAGGGCCTACGAGCAGTACTTC.

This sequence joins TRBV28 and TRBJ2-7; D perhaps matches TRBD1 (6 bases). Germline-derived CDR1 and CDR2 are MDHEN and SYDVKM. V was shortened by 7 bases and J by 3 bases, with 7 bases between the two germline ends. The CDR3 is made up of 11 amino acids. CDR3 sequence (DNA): TGTGCCAGCAAGGACAGCTACGAGCAGTACTTC. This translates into CASKDSYEQYF.

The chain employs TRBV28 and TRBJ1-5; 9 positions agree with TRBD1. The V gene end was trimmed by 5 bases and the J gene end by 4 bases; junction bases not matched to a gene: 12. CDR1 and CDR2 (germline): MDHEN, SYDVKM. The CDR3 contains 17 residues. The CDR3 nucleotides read TGTGCCAGCAGTGGGACAGGGTCCTTCGGAGCGAATCAGCCCCAGCATTTT. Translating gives CASSGTGSFGANQPQHF.

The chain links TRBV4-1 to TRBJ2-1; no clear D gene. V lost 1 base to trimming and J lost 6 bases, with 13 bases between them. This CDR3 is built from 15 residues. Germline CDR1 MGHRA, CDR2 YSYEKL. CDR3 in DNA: TGCGCCAGCAGCCAAGTTACCCCGGCTAGCAATGAGCAGTTCTTC. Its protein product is CASSQVTPASNEQFF.

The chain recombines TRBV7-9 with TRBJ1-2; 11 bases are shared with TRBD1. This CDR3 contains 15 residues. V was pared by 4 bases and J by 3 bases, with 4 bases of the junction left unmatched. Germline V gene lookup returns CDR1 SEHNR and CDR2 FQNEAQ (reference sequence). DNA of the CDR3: TGTGCCAGCAGCTGGGACAGGGGGTTAGACTATGGCTACACCTTC. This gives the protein CASSWDRGLDYGYTF.

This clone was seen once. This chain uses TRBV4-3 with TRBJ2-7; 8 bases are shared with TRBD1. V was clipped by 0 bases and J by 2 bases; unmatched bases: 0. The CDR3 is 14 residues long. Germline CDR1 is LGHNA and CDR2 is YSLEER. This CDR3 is CASSQDRGPYEQYF. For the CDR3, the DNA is TGCGCCAGCAGCCAAGACAGGGGGCCCTACGAGCAGTACTTC.

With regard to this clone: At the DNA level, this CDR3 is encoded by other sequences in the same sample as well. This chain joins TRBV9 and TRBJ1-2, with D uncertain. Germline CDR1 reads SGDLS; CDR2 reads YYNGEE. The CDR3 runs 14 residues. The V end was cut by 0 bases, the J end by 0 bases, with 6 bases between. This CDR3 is CASSVADSNYGYTF. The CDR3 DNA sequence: TGTGCCAGCAGCGTAGCAGACTCTAACTATGGCTACACCTTC.

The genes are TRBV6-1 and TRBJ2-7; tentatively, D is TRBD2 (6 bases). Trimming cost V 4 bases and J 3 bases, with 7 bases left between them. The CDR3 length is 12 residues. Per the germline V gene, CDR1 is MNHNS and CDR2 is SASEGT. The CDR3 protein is CASSVEGYEQYF. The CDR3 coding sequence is TGTGCCAGCAGTGTGGAGGGCTACGAGCAGTACTTC.

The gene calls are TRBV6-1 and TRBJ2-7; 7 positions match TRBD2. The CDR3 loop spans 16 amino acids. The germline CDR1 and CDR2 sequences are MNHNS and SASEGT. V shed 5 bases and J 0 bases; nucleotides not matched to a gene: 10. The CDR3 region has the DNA TGTGCCAGCAGTCAAGGCGGGGGTCCCCTCTCCTACGAGCAGTACTTC. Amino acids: CASSQGGGPLSYEQYF.

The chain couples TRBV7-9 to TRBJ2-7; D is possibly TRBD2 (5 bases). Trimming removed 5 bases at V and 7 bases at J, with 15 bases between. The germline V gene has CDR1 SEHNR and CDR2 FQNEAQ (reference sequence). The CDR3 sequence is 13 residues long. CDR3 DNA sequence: TGTGCCAGCAGCGTACCCCGGGGTAGTGAGCAGTACTTC. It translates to CASSVPRGSEQYF.

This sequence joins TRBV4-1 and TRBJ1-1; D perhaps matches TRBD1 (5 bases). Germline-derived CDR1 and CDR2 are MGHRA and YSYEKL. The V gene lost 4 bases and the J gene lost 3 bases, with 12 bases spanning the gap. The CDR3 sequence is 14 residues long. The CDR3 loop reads CASSLRGKDTEAFF. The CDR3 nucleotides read TGCGCCAGCAGCCTAAGGGGAAAGGACACTGAAGCTTTCTTT.

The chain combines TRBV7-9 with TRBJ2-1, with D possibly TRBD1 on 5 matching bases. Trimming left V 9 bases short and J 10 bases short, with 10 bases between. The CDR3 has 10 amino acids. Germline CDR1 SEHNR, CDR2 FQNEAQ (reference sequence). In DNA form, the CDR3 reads TGTGCCAGTAATTCAGGGGAGCAGTTCTTC. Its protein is CASNSGEQFF.

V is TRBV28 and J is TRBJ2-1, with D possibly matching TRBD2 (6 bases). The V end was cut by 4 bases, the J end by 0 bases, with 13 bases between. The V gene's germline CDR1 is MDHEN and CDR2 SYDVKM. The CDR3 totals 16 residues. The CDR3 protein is CASSSRLVGSYNEQFF. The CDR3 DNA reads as TGTGCCAGCAGTTCCCGACTAGTTGGCTCCTACAATGAGCAGTTCTTC.

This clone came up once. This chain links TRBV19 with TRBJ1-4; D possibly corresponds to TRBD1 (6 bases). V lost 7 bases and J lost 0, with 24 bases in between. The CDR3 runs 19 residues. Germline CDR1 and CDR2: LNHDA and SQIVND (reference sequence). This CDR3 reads CASMFLGRGLRSTNEKLFF. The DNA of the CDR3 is TGTGCCAGTATGTTCTTGGGCAGGGGATTGCGGTCAACTAATGAAAAACTGTTTTTT.

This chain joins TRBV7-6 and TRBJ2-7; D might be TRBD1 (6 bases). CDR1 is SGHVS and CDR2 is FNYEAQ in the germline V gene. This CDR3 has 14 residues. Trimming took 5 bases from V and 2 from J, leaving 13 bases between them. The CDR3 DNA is TGTGCCAGCAGCCCTCAGGGGAATCCCTACGAGCAGTACTTC. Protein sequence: CASSPQGNPYEQYF.

CDR3 coding DNA: TGTGCCAGTAGTATCCGGGACAATCTTTCACCCCTCCACTTT. It yields the protein CASSIRDNLSPLHF. The J gene is TRBJ1-6, the V gene TRBV19, with a tentative D call TRBD1 (6 bases). The CDR3 covers 14 residues. Germline CDR1 LNHDA, CDR2 SQIVND (reference sequence). Trimming shortened V by 3 bases and J by 9 bases, and 12 bases separated the two germline ends.